Following are 15 T cell receptor beta chains from one sample sequenced in a study of CD8+ T cells in alopecia areata (dated by TCRdb to 2017 to 2018). The method was the immunoSEQ multiplex PCR assay. For TCR sequencing, RNA was extracted from every sample and reverse transcribed into cDNA to serve as template. TCRdb's version of the immuneACCESS table is confined to in-frame rearrangements and falls short of the full clone set. An unresolved V gene accounts for under half of the shortfall where checked; the remainder is of unknown origin. Counted in this sample were under 130,000 clones; around 59% of them appeared once. The ten top clones hold roughly 9% of the sample. The sample taken for sequencing was CD4+ T cells sorted from blood. Receptors originate from a human donor in good health.

V gene TRBV30 combines with J gene TRBJ2-5; unclear D gene. V was cut by 3 bases and J by 5 bases, with 10 bases left in between. There are 12 residues in the CDR3. Germline CDR1 is GTSNPN and CDR2 is SVGIG (reference sequence). The CDR3 loop reads CAWRRVEETQYF. CDR3 bases: TGTGCCTGGAGACGGGTTGAGGAGACCCAGTACTTC.

The chain carries TRBV18 and TRBJ1-2; D remains ambiguous. Germline assignment: CDR1 KGHSH and CDR2 LQKENI. The CDR3 is made up of 13 amino acids. Trimming pared 3 bases from V and 9 bases from J, leaving 14 bases between. CDR3 in amino acids: CASSPGLSGSYTF. CDR3 nucleotide sequence: TGTGCCAGCTCACCTGGATTATCCGGGAGCTACACCTTC.

This clone is a singleton in its sample. Other DNA sequences in this specimen translate into the identical CDR3. V is TRBV6-1 and J is TRBJ1-2, with D possibly TRBD1 on 5 matching bases. Germline CDR1 is MNHNS and CDR2 is SASEGT. CDR3 size: 12 residues. Between the trimmed V and J ends, which lost 1 base and 7 bases, there was a span of 7 bases. CDR3 residues: CASSEGGRGYTF. In DNA form, the CDR3 reads TGTGCCAGCAGTGAAGGGGGCCGTGGCTACACCTTC.

This clone was observed a few times. The chain couples TRBV21-1 to TRBJ2-7; TRBD1 is the table's D call and was not checked against the DNA. TRBV21-1 is listed as a pseudogene. The CDR3 consists of 15 residues. For the CDR3, the DNA is TGTGCCAGCAGCAAATGGCAGGGGGGCTCCTACGAGCAGTACTTC. Translating gives CASSKWQGGSYEQYF.

V is TRBV7-2 and J is TRBJ1-5; TRBD1 is a possible D gene (6 bases). From germline, CDR1 is SGHTA and CDR2 FQGNSA. The CDR3 extends over 14 amino acids. V was shortened by 6 bases and J by 0 bases, with 9 bases between the two germline ends. In DNA, the CDR3 is TGTGCCAGCAGTCAGGGGTATAGCAATCAGCCCCAGCATTTT. As protein: CASSQGYSNQPQHF.

The chain has TRBV12-5 and TRBJ1-6, with TRBD1 matching over 8 bases. Losses at the gene ends were 2 bases for V and 10 bases for J; bases not matched to a gene: 10. Germline values: CDR1 LGHNT, CDR2 FRNRAP. The CDR3 runs to 16 residues. This CDR3 is CASGLRPGTGDSPLHF. DNA for the CDR3: TGTGCTAGTGGTTTGCGTCCCGGGACAGGAGACTCACCCCTCCACTTT.

V and J are TRBV29-1 and TRBJ2-7; tentative D call: TRBD1 (5 bases). Germline CDR1 SQVTM, CDR2 ANQGSEA. V dropped 4 bases and J dropped 3 bases, with 10 bases sitting between them. This CDR3 region has 12 residues. This CDR3 is CSVGQGHYEQYF. CDR3 DNA sequence: TGCAGCGTTGGGCAGGGTCACTACGAGCAGTACTTC.

The CDR3 DNA follows: TGTGCCAGCAGCCAAGATGCAGTGACTAATGAAAAACTGTTTTTT. Protein product: CASSQDAVTNEKLFF. The chain combines TRBV4-2 with TRBJ1-4; D is unresolved. V was trimmed by 0 bases and J by 2 bases, leaving 7 bases between them. Per germline, CDR1 LGHNA and CDR2 YNFKEQ. The CDR3 spans 15 residues.

V usage is TRBV5-1 and J usage is TRBJ2-7, with 8 bases matching TRBD2. CDR1 and CDR2 from the germline V gene are SGHRS and YFSETQ. Losses at the gene ends were 6 bases for V and 13 bases for J; bases not matched to a gene: 15. The CDR3 runs to 13 residues. The CDR3: CASTSSSGGETYF. The CDR3 coding sequence is TGCGCCAGCACATCGTCCAGCGGGGGAGAAACATACTTC. The variable domain in full, completed from reference TRBV5-1 and TRBJ2-7, reads KAGVTQTPRYLIKTRGQQVTLSCSPISGHRSVSWYQQTPGQGLQFLFEYFSETQRNKGNFPGRFSGRQFSNSRSEMNVSTLELGDSALYLCASTSSSGGETYFGPGTRLTVT.

The chain has TRBV7-9 and TRBJ2-7; D not certain. V was shortened by 1 base and J by 0 bases, with 4 bases between the two germline ends. Germline assignment: CDR1 SEHNR and CDR2 FQNEAQ (reference sequence). The CDR3 is 13 residues long. CDR3 nucleotides: TGTGCCAGCAGCTTAGAACACTCCTACGAGCAGTACTTC. Translated: CASSLEHSYEQYF. The variable domain in full, completed from reference TRBV7-9 and TRBJ2-7, reads DTGVSQNPRHKITKRGQNVTFRCDPISEHNRLYWYRQTLGQGPEFLTYFQNEAQLEKSRLLSDRFSAERPKGSFSTLEIQRTEQGDSAMYLCASSLEHSYEQYFGPGTRLTVT.

The chain carries TRBV27 and TRBJ2-3, with D possibly being TRBD1 (6 bases). The germline CDR1 and CDR2 sequences are MNHEY and SMNVEV (reference sequence). This CDR3 is 14 amino acids long. V was clipped by 5 bases and J by 0 bases, with 9 bases between them. CDR3 in DNA: TGTGCCAGCAGTCGACAGGTTAGCACAGATACGCAGTATTTT. Its translation is CASSRQVSTDTQYF.

V gene TRBV27 combines with J gene TRBJ2-4; D ambiguous. The CDR3 has 13 amino acids. CDR1 and CDR2 (germline): MNHEY, SMNVEV (reference sequence). Trimming removed 5 bases at V and 11 bases at J, with 16 bases between. CDR3: CASSPIPLGVQYF. As DNA, the CDR3 is TGTGCCAGCAGTCCAATTCCTCTCGGTGTTCAGTACTTC.

The chain is built from TRBV19 and TRBJ1-2; TRBD1 might be the D (6 bases). CDR3 size: 15 residues. CDR1 and CDR2 from the germline V gene are LNHDA and SQIVND (reference sequence). V was shortened by 5 bases and J by 5 bases, with 18 bases between the two germline ends. In DNA form, the CDR3 reads TGTGCCAGTAGTGACGGACAGCTTAAAGGATATGGCTACACCTTC. Translating gives CASSDGQLKGYGYTF.

There are a few counts of this clone. The chain carries TRBV30 and TRBJ2-5, with D perhaps TRBD2 (6 bases). The CDR3 covers 15 residues. Germline CDR1 and CDR2: GTSNPN and SVGIG (reference sequence). V shed 0 bases and J shed 9 bases, with 20 bases lying between them. Here the CDR3 reads CAWSVAGHSGAAQYF. In nucleotides, the CDR3 is TGTGCCTGGAGTGTTGCAGGGCATTCGGGAGCGGCCCAGTACTTC.

V gene TRBV7-2 combines with J gene TRBJ2-7; 8 bases match TRBD1. V gave up 5 bases and J gave up 12 bases; unmatched junction bases: 21. This CDR3 has 16 amino acids. From germline, CDR1 is SGHTA and CDR2 FQGNSA. CDR3 amino acids: CASSPTATGVRRHRYF. The CDR3 coding sequence is TGTGCCAGCAGCCCGACCGCGACAGGGGTGAGGCGACATCGGTACTTC.